This T cell receptor beta chain was retrieved from a study of T-cell reconstitution after alpha-beta-depleted transplantation in children. General study points: Roughly two months post-transplant, alpha-beta T cells reportedly originated from several hundred graft clones that had expanded.

Losses at the gene ends were 1 base for V and 6 bases for J; bases not matched to a gene: 6. Looked up from germline, CDR1 is MGHRA and CDR2 is YSYEKL. The CDR3 has 18 amino acids. Points on this clonotype: The target antigen is unknown.

The authors prepared the TCRbeta library with unique molecular identifiers. TCRdb re-analysed the PCR reads in MiXCR, keeping a single row per CDR3 protein. The table lists about 3,000 distinct CDR3 sequences, 28% of them singletons. This sequence originates from a male patient aged 2-9 years who had a stem cell transplant for acute myeloid leukemia, so the T cells may come from the graft donor. The gene calls are TRBV4-1 and TRBJ2-2; TRBD2 aligns across 15 bases. The specimen comprised PBMCs, mostly from graft donor cells, sampled 60 days after TCRalphabeta/CD19-depleted stem cell transplant. The CDR3 sequence: CASSQAPGLAGGAGELFF. The DNA of the CDR3 is TGCGCCAGCAGCCAAGCACCGGGACTAGCGGGAGGCGCCGGGGAGCTGTTTTTT.